This TCR beta chain was recorded in a study of CD8 T cells in ankylosing spondylitis. Findings and caveats of the study: About 8 highly homologous variants made up a TCR beta motif that seemed to typify ankylosing spondylitis blood.

TCRdb re-analysed the 5' RACE reads in MiXCR, keeping a single row per CDR3 protein. The sample includes more than 300,000 distinct CDR3 sequences, 8% of them seen just once. This clonotype showed up many times. Its cognate antigen is unknown. Between the trimmed V and J ends, which lost 1 base and 3 bases, there was a span of 13 bases. Germline CDR1 SGHTA, CDR2 FQGNSA. The CDR3 has 16 residues. Material: blood, either unsorted or a sorted T cell fraction (not recorded which). The chain uses TRBV7-2 and TRBJ2-1; the D call may be TRBD1 or TRBD2 (6 bases each). This TCR came from a male donor with ankylosing spondylitis. The CDR3 reads CASSLGGARGYNEQFF. CDR3 in DNA: TGTGCCAGCAGCTTAGGGGGGGCACGTGGCTACAATGAGCAGTTCTTC.